A selection of T cell receptor beta chains follows, all from one sample in a study of blood T cell repertoires in COVID-19. Assay: immunoSEQ multiplex PCR; the TCRdb copy retains only in-frame clones and omits some. The sample holds some 270,000 clones, roughly 86% seen once. The source material was peripheral blood. Every receptor here comes from a man aged 40-49 years with active or convalescent COVID-19. The CDR3 runs from the conserved cysteine through the conserved F or W. D genes are given only for firm matches. Some rows have no size entry. The others give once, few or many, or a class for an expanded clone.

d_call	clone_size	v_call	j_call	cdr3_aa	cdr3_nt
-	-	TRBV2	TRBJ1-5	CASSDTGSNQPQHF	TGTGCCAGCAGTGATACAGGTAGCAATCAGCCCCAGCATTTT
TRBD1	-	TRBV3-1/TRBV3-2	TRBJ1-4	CASSQESLRQGGKLFF	TGTGCCAGCAGCCAAGAGAGTCTTAGACAGGGTGGAAAACTGTTTTTT
-	-	TRBV19	TRBJ2-7	CASSIGQPPYEQYF	TGTGCCAGTAGTATAGGGCAACCACCCTACGAGCAGTACTTC
-	-	TRBV10-3	TRBJ1-2	CAISESKSTGYYGYTF	TGTGCCATCAGTGAGTCGAAATCTACGGGGTACTATGGCTACACCTTC
-	-	TRBV11-3	TRBJ1-3	CASSSMAAGNTIYF	TGTGCCAGCAGCTCCATGGCAGCTGGAAACACCATATATTTT
-	once	TRBV10-3	TRBJ2-7	CAISGARSDEQYF	TGTGCCATCAGCGGAGCGAGGTCGGACGAGCAGTACTTC
-	-	TRBV19	TRBJ2-5	CASSMKRGETQYF	TGTGCCAGTAGTATGAAAAGGGGGGAGACCCAGTACTTC
-	-	TRBV7-2	TRBJ2-2	CASSQSGTPDTGELFF	TGTGCCAGCAGCCAATCCGGGACTCCTGACACCGGGGAGCTGTTTTTT
TRBD1	-	TRBV7-3	TRBJ1-1	CASSQGGLDTEAFF	TGTGCCAGCAGCCAAGGGGGCTTGGACACTGAAGCTTTCTTT
TRBD1	-	TRBV28	TRBJ1-4	CASSFAGGREKLFF	TGTGCCAGCAGTTTTGCAGGGGGCCGTGAAAAACTGTTTTTT
-	-	TRBV30	TRBJ2-1	CAWSLGHEQFF	TGTGCCTGGAGTTTGGGGCATGAGCAGTTCTTC
-	-	TRBV21-1	TRBJ1-2	CASSRDRDNIGYGYTF	TGTGCCAGCAGCCGGGACAGGGACAATATCGGGTATGGCTACACCTTC
-	-	TRBV4-1	TRBJ1-2	CASSPQERRLDYGYTF	TGCGCCAGCAGCCCACAAGAAAGGCGGTTGGACTATGGCTACACCTTC
-	-	TRBV24-1	TRBJ2-1	CATSSMGSSYNEQFF	TGTGCCACCAGTAGTATGGGGAGCTCCTACAATGAGCAGTTCTTC
-	-	TRBV5-1	TRBJ2-1	CASSVTESSYNEQFF	TGCGCCAGCAGCGTGACTGAGAGCTCCTACAATGAGCAGTTCTTC
-	few	TRBV6-5	TRBJ1-3	CASHREPGNTIYF	TGTGCCAGCCACAGGGAGCCTGGAAACACCATATATTTT
-	-	TRBV7-2	TRBJ2-1	CASSSSSWTGEQFF	TGTGCCAGCAGCTCCTCCTCCTGGACTGGTGAGCAGTTCTTC
TRBD2	-	TRBV20-1	TRBJ2-1	CSAISGLEQFF	TGCAGTGCAATTAGCGGGCTTGAGCAGTTCTTC
TRBD1	-	TRBV25-1	TRBJ2-1	CASSGGQTGGGNEQFF	TGTGCCAGCAGTGGCGGCCAGACAGGGGGGGGGAATGAGCAGTTCTTC
TRBD1	-	TRBV12-3/TRBV12-4	TRBJ1-1	CASSLEGQEAFF	TGTGCCAGCAGTTTAGAGGGACAGGAAGCTTTCTTT
TRBD1	-	TRBV23-1	TRBJ1-2	CASSLRGREKSGYTF	TGCGCCAGCAGTCTGAGGGGGCGTGAAAAAAGTGGCTACACCTTC
TRBD1	once	TRBV4-1	TRBJ1-1	CASSRNRGNTEAFF	TGCGCCAGCAGCCGAAACAGGGGGAACACTGAAGCTTTCTTT
-	-	TRBV6-5	TRBJ2-7	CASKNRGLGLYEQYF	TGTGCCAGCAAGAACCGGGGCCTGGGACTCTACGAGCAGTACTTC
TRBD2	-	TRBV3-1/TRBV3-2	TRBJ2-3	CASRRSGRGGTDTQYF	TGTGCCAGCAGGCGTAGCGGGAGAGGGGGCACAGATACGCAGTATTTT
TRBD2	-	TRBV4-1	TRBJ2-5	CASSQAPKRGVPGIKETQYF	TGCGCCAGCAGCCAAGCGCCCAAGCGGGGGGTCCCAGGGATAAAAGAGACCCAGTACTTC
TRBD1	once	TRBV11-3	TRBJ1-1	CASSRGRTGVGTEAFF	TGTGCCAGCAGCCGAGGGAGGACAGGGGTAGGCACTGAAGCTTTCTTT